This T cell receptor beta chain was identified during a study of blood T cell repertoires in COVID-19. Study overall: Nucleic acid was either cDNA or gDNA, and it came from T cells, B-cell-depleted T cells, or PBMCs.

Trimming pared 10 bases from V and 4 bases from J, leaving 12 bases between. The CDR3 has 12 residues. CDR1 is SGHNT, CDR2 YYREEE, per germline (reference sequence). Methods used by the authors: Reference gene primer amplification gave nucleated cell count estimates. TCRdb's table, derived via immunoSEQ multiplex PCR, lists solely in-frame clones and lacks some. V and J calls plus clone size are reproduced from that table; the DNA served to infer D and trimming. The sample shows approximately 150,000 clones, 87% of them seen only once. This TCR was recovered from a woman in her 50s with acute or convalescent COVID-19. The specimen was peripheral blood. V usage is TRBV5-4 and J usage is TRBJ2-1, with D possibly matching TRBD1 (5 bases). The CDR3 region is CALTGGYNEQFF. In DNA, the CDR3 is TGTGCCCTCACAGGCGGATACAATGAGCAGTTCTTC.